The 15 T cell receptor beta chains below were found in one sample sequenced in a study of blood T cells in healthy people across ages. Combining a sample-barcoded 5' primer with a J-beta primer mix, a second PCR ran for about 7 to 11 cycles. A single record per CDR3 protein comes from TCRdb applying MiXCR to the 5' RACE reads. The table records roughly 2 million distinct CDR3 sequences, about 50% of them present only once. Sequenced input: blood. Receptors were obtained from a woman between 40 and 55 years old in good health.

The chain employs TRBV28 and TRBJ2-3, with 8 bases aligning to TRBD2. V gave up 11 bases and J gave up 1 base; unmatched junction bases: 8. The CDR3 loop spans 14 amino acids. Per germline, CDR1 MDHEN and CDR2 SYDVKM. The CDR3 nucleotides are TGTGCCGCTCGGACTAGCAGACGCACAGATACGCAGTATTTT. This gives the protein CAARTSRRTDTQYF. The full variable domain, its missing parts supplied by reference TRBV28 and TRBJ2-3, is DVKVTQSSRYLVKRTGEKVFLECVQDMDHENMFWYRQDPGLGLRLIYFSYDVKMKEKGDIPEGYSVSREKKERFSLILESASTNQTSMYLCAARTSRRTDTQYFGPGTRLTVL.

V and J are TRBV2 and TRBJ2-3; 7 positions match TRBD1. Trimming took 4 bases from V and 0 from J; bases not matched to a gene: 1. Per germline, CDR1 SNHLY and CDR2 FYNNEI. This CDR3 has 14 amino acids. CDR3 amino acids: CASSGDSSTDTQYF. CDR3 coding DNA: TGTGCCAGCAGTGGGGACAGTAGCACAGATACGCAGTATTTT.

The rearrangement links TRBV20-1 to TRBJ1-2; 7 bases agree with TRBD1. The length of the CDR3 is 10 residues. The V segment lost 6 bases and the J segment 8 bases; nucleotides outside the gene matches: 3. In germline, CDR1 is DFQATT, CDR2 SNEGSKA (reference sequence). CDR3 nucleotides: TGCAGTGCCGGACAGGAGGGCTACACCTTC. This gives the protein CSAGQEGYTF.

This sequence joins TRBV20-1 and TRBJ1-5; no reliable D call. The CDR3 runs to 15 residues. Deletions cut 0 bases from V and 1 base from J, with 10 bases between. Germline V gives CDR1 DFQATT, CDR2 SNEGSKA (reference sequence). The CDR3: CSARDLLGSNQPQHF. Written as DNA, the CDR3 is TGCAGTGCTAGAGATCTGTTAGGGAGCAATCAGCCCCAGCATTTT.

V usage is TRBV9 and J usage is TRBJ1-4; no reliable D call. Between the trimmed V and J ends, which lost 4 bases and 8 bases, there was a span of 12 bases. The CDR3 length is 13 residues. CDR1 SGDLS and CDR2 YYNGEE come from the germline V gene. The DNA of the CDR3 is TGTGCCAGCAGCTCCCGGAGTGGGGAAAAACTGTTTTTT. Its protein is CASSSRSGEKLFF.

The gene calls are TRBV6-1 and TRBJ1-2; no definite D call. V was pared by 1 base and J by 3 bases, with 9 bases between. The germline V gene encodes CDR1 MNHNS and CDR2 SASEGT. The CDR3 totals 14 residues. Here the CDR3 DNA reads TGTGCCAGCAGTGAAGTAACGGCCTACTATGGCTACACCTTC. It encodes CASSEVTAYYGYTF.

The chain couples TRBV10-3 to TRBJ2-3; D is perhaps TRBD1 or TRBD2 (6 bases each). The V gene's germline CDR1 is ENHRY and CDR2 SYGVKD. The CDR3 covers 14 residues. Trimming cost V 3 bases and J 4 bases, with 11 bases left between them. CDR3 in DNA: TGTGCCATCAGTGACGACGGGGGCCCAGATACGCAGTATTTT. The encoded protein is CAISDDGGPDTQYF.

This clonotype has more than one count but fewer than ten. The chain is built from TRBV20-1 and TRBJ2-1, with D perhaps matching TRBD1 (6 bases). This CDR3 has 14 residues. Germline CDR1 reads DFQATT; CDR2 reads SNEGSKA (reference sequence). V lost 2 bases and J 5 bases, leaving 13 bases between the germline ends. The CDR3 DNA is TGCAGTGCTAGATACGGGACAACGAACAATGAGCAGTTCTTC. Encoded protein: CSARYGTTNNEQFF.

The V gene is TRBV21-1, the J gene TRBJ2-7. TRBV21-1 is noted as a pseudogene. The CDR3 is made up of 14 amino acids. The CDR3 loop reads CASSKAGLKNEQYF. CDR3 coding DNA: TGTGCCAGCAGCAAAGCGGGGCTCAAAAACGAGCAGTACTTC.

CDR3 residues: CATRGTGDYGYTF. CDR3 bases: TGTGCCACCAGAGGGACAGGAGATTATGGCTACACCTTC. The chain has TRBV24-1 and TRBJ1-2, with 8 bases identical to TRBD1. The CDR3 is made up of 13 amino acids. CDR1 and CDR2 from the germline V gene are KGHDR and SFDVKD. Trimming took 7 bases from V and 5 from J; bases not matched to a gene: 5.

The chain couples TRBV7-2 to TRBJ1-2; D might be TRBD1 (5 bases). This CDR3 is built from 14 residues. Germline CDR1 SGHTA, CDR2 FQGNSA. V gave up 3 bases and J gave up 5 bases, with 13 bases separating them. CDR3 amino acids: CASSLGLPGYGYTF. Written as DNA, the CDR3 is TGTGCCAGCAGCTTGGGACTCCCGGGGTATGGCTACACCTTC.

This clonotype was picked up a small number of times. This chain connects TRBV12-3 or TRBV12-4 to TRBJ2-3; D not resolved. The CDR3 length is 12 residues. Trimming took off 0 bases at V and 12 bases at J, with 10 bases between the two ends. CDR3 protein: CASSLASRSQYF. CDR3 nucleotide sequence: TGTGCCAGCAGTTTAGCTTCTAGATCTCAGTATTTT.

This clonotype was detected only a few times. The chain combines TRBV5-6 with TRBJ2-3; D perhaps matches TRBD2 (5 bases). V lost 2 bases and J 1 base, leaving 11 bases between the germline ends. Per germline, CDR1 SGHDT and CDR2 YYEEEE. The CDR3 sequence is 15 residues long. The CDR3 DNA reads as TGTGCCAGCAGCTTTCGAGGGCAGGGCACAGATACGCAGTATTTT. This codes for CASSFRGQGTDTQYF. The entire variable domain, with the rest obtained from reference TRBV5-6 and TRBJ2-3, is as follows: DAGVTQSPTHLIKTRGQQVTLRCSPKSGHDTVSWYQQALGQGPQFIFQYYEEEERQRGNFPDRFSGHQFPNYSSELNVNALLLGDSALYLCASSFRGQGTDTQYFGPGTRLTVL.

Notes on this clonotype: Mismatch with germline at one junction end may stem from a read error. The gene calls are TRBV5-6 and TRBJ2-7; D is unclear. The end of the DNA fits TRBJ2-5 better, so the J call may be wrong. The CDR3 sequence is 13 residues long. CDR1 is SGHDT, CDR2 YYEEEE, per germline. In DNA, the CDR3 is TGTGCCAGCAGCTTTGCCGTCCAAGGGACCCAGTACTTC. Translating gives CASSFAVQGTQYF.

This clonotype was counted a few times. The J gene is TRBJ2-1, the V gene TRBV10-3, with D perhaps matching TRBD2 (5 bases). The CDR3 length is 13 residues. V lost 6 bases to trimming and J lost 8 bases, with 14 bases between them. CDR1 is ENHRY and CDR2 is SYGVKD in the germline V gene. The chain's CDR3 is CAISRGTRDEQFF. The DNA of the CDR3 is TGTGCCATCAGCCGGGGAACGAGGGATGAGCAGTTCTTC.